This T cell receptor beta chain was identified in a study of blood T cell repertoires in COVID-19. Across the whole study: Spain, Italy and the United States supplied samples that represented acute and convalescent COVID-19. Nucleic acid was either cDNA or gDNA, and it came from T cells, B-cell-depleted T cells, or PBMCs.

How the authors handled the data: For nucleated cells, counts were estimated from reference gene primer amplification. The table came from immunoSEQ multiplex PCR; TCRdb's copy has only in-frame clones and leaves some out. Clone size and the V and J calls come from that table; the DNA yielded D and trimming. The repertoire holds about 150,000 clones, with over 75% as singletons. Trimming took off 3 bases at V and 10 bases at J, with 17 bases between the two ends. CDR1 is KGHSH, CDR2 LQKENI, per germline. The CDR3 has 14 amino acids. Sequenced: peripheral blood. This rearrangement joins TRBV18 to TRBJ2-3; no firm D call. The source of this sequence is a man between 60 and 75 years old with active or convalescent COVID-19. The CDR3 coding sequence is TGTGCCAGCTCACCCACCTCCCAATCCTATTCGCAGTATTTT. Translation gives CASSPTSQSYSQYF.